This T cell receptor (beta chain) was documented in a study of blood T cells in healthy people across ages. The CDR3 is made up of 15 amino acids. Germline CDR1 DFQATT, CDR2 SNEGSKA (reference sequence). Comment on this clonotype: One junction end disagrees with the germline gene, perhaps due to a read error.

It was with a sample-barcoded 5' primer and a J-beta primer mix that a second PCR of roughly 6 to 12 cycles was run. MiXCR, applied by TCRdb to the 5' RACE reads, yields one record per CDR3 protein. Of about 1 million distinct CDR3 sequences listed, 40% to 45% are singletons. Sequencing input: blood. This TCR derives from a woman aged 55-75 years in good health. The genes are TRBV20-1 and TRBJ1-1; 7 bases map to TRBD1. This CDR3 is CCARVAGGENTEAFF. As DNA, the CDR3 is TGCTGTGCTAGAGTGGCAGGGGGGGAAAACACTGAAGCTTTCTTT.